This is a list of T cell receptor beta chains from one sample in a study of T cell repertoires in ileal Crohn's disease. TCRdb's table, derived via immunoSEQ multiplex PCR, lists solely in-frame clones and lacks some. The repertoire holds 25,000 to 30,000 clones, with around three quarters as singletons. Sequenced sample: ileal tissue. The receptors derive from an adult with Crohn's disease. CDR3s include the opening cysteine and the closing phenylalanine or tryptophan. A D gene is named only where the DNA matches it firmly. Size tells how often a clone was seen (once, few, many) or the class of an expanded clone, and some rows leave it out.

J: TRBJ2-7
size: once
length: 11
D: TRBD2
V: TRBV6-1
CDR3: CASISGYEQYF
DNA: TGTGCCAGCATTAGCGGGTACGAGCAGTACTTC

J: TRBJ2-2
size: few
length: 16
D: TRBD2
V: TRBV5-1
CDR3: CASSFPAGANTGELFF
DNA: TGCGCCAGCAGCTTCCCCGCGGGGGCGAACACCGGGGAGCTGTTTTTT

J: TRBJ2-7
size: NA
length: 15
D: NA
V: TRBV7-7
CDR3: CASSPLSTGSYEQYF
DNA: TGTGCTAGCAGCCCTCTATCGACAGGCTCCTACGAGCAGTACTTC

J: TRBJ1-2
size: NA
length: 14
D: NA
V: TRBV4-1
CDR3: CASSQAGTRTDYTF
DNA: TGCGCCAGCAGCCAAGCCGGGACACGAACAGACTACACCTTC

J: TRBJ2-1
size: few
length: 11
D: NA
V: TRBV2
CDR3: CASAGHNEQFF
DNA: TGTGCCAGCGCAGGGCACAATGAGCAGTTCTTC

J: TRBJ2-3
size: NA
length: 13
D: TRBD2
V: TRBV30
CDR3: CAWTSGGLDTQYF
DNA: TGTGCCTGGACTAGCGGGGGGCTGGATACGCAGTATTTT

J: TRBJ2-1
size: NA
length: 15
D: NA
V: TRBV7-2
CDR3: CASSFQDNSYNEQFF
DNA: TGTGCCAGCAGCTTCCAGGACAATTCCTACAATGAGCAGTTCTTC

J: TRBJ2-5
size: NA
length: 14
D: NA
V: TRBV7-2
CDR3: CASSLAATRQTQYF
DNA: TGTGCCAGCAGCTTAGCTGCGACTAGGCAGACCCAGTACTTC

J: TRBJ2-3
size: NA
length: 11
D: NA
V: TRBV19
CDR3: CASSSGRAQYF
DNA: TGTGCCAGTAGTTCTGGCAGGGCGCAGTATTTT

J: TRBJ2-3
size: NA
length: 12
D: NA
V: TRBV5-1
CDR3: CASSLAAGTQYF
DNA: TGCGCCAGCAGCTTGGCGGCCGGGACGCAGTATTTT

J: TRBJ1-1
size: NA
length: 17
D: TRBD1
V: TRBV6-1
CDR3: CASSEAGWGTANTEAFF
DNA: TGTGCCAGCAGTGAAGCGGGCTGGGGGACAGCCAACACTGAAGCTTTCTTT

J: TRBJ2-5
size: once
length: 14
D: NA
V: TRBV5-6
CDR3: CASSLGLGQETQYF
DNA: TGTGCCAGCAGCTTGGGACTTGGACAAGAGACCCAGTACTTC

J: TRBJ1-6
size: NA
length: 16
D: NA
V: TRBV6-1
CDR3: CASSGSPDSSNSPLHF
DNA: TGTGCCAGCAGTGGCTCCCCAGACAGTTCTAATTCACCCCTCCACTTT

J: TRBJ1-1
size: once
length: 18
D: TRBD1
V: TRBV5-1
CDR3: CASSFGRGTGGGNTEAFF
DNA: TGCGCCAGCAGCTTTGGACGGGGGACAGGTGGGGGAAACACTGAAGCTTTCTTT

J: TRBJ2-7
size: NA
length: 18
D: TRBD2
V: TRBV10-3
CDR3: CAISGPSPGLAGVIEQYF
DNA: TGTGCCATCAGTGGACCGAGCCCGGGACTAGCGGGAGTGATCGAGCAGTACTTC

J: TRBJ2-1
size: NA
length: 14
D: TRBD2
V: TRBV29-1
CDR3: CSVRLAEAYNEQFF
DNA: TGCAGCGTTCGACTAGCGGAGGCCTACAATGAGCAGTTCTTC

J: TRBJ2-4
size: NA
length: 15
D: TRBD2
V: TRBV5-1
CDR3: CASSFGGAAKNIQYF
DNA: TGCGCCAGCAGCTTCGGGGGGGCCGCCAAAAACATTCAGTACTTC

J: TRBJ2-5
size: once
length: 13
D: NA
V: TRBV30
CDR3: CAWKVQGQETQYF
DNA: TGTGCCTGGAAAGTACAGGGCCAAGAGACCCAGTACTTC

J: TRBJ1-4
size: NA
length: 14
D: NA
V: TRBV5-1
CDR3: CASRVQVNNEKLFF
DNA: TGCGCCAGCAGGGTACAGGTTAATAATGAAAAACTGTTTTTT

J: TRBJ1-4
size: medium-sized
length: 13
D: NA
V: TRBV27
CDR3: CASRTGYPEKLFF
DNA: TGTGCCAGCAGGACAGGTTATCCCGAAAAACTGTTTTTT

J: TRBJ2-5
size: NA
length: 15
D: TRBD1
V: TRBV19
CDR3: CASSALRGRAQTQYF
DNA: TGTGCCAGTAGTGCCTTAAGGGGGCGGGCCCAGACCCAGTACTTC

J: TRBJ1-5
size: NA
length: 15
D: TRBD1
V: TRBV18
CDR3: CASSSGQASNQPQHF
DNA: TGTGCCAGCTCATCCGGACAGGCCAGCAATCAGCCCCAGCATTTT

J: TRBJ2-7
size: NA
length: 16
D: NA
V: TRBV5-5
CDR3: CASSLATGGGSYEQYF
DNA: TGTGCCAGCAGCTTGGCGACAGGCGGGGGATCCTACGAGCAGTACTTC

J: TRBJ2-1
size: NA
length: 12
D: NA
V: TRBV9
CDR3: CASSVGPNEQFF
DNA: TGTGCCAGCAGCGTAGGGCCCAATGAGCAGTTCTTC

J: TRBJ2-7
size: NA
length: 13
D: NA
V: TRBV6-1
CDR3: CASSEARRGEQYF
DNA: TGTGCCAGCAGTGAAGCGCGTAGGGGCGAGCAGTACTTC

J: TRBJ1-2
size: NA
length: 13
D: NA
V: TRBV7-3
CDR3: CASSLDRRYGYTF
DNA: TGTGCCAGCAGCTTAGACAGACGTTATGGCTACACCTTC

J: TRBJ2-7
size: NA
length: 13
D: NA
V: TRBV18
CDR3: CASSPQTGYEQYF
DNA: TGTGCCAGCTCACCACAGACAGGCTACGAGCAGTACTTC

J: TRBJ2-2
size: few
length: 15
D: TRBD2
V: TRBV10-1
CDR3: CASSGTSGNTGELFF
DNA: TGCGCCAGCAGTGGGACTAGCGGAAACACCGGGGAGCTGTTTTTT

J: TRBJ2-2
size: NA
length: 15
D: TRBD2
V: TRBV7-6
CDR3: CASTLSGGAVGELFF
DNA: TGTGCCAGCACCCTTAGCGGGGGGGCCGTCGGGGAGCTGTTTTTT

J: TRBJ2-3
size: NA
length: 15
D: NA
V: TRBV7-3
CDR3: CASSLRSVRGDTQYF
DNA: TGTGCCAGCAGCTTAAGGTCCGTGCGGGGAGATACGCAGTATTTT

J: TRBJ2-3
size: NA
length: 15
D: NA
V: TRBV4-1
CDR3: CASSQGGVGTDTQYF
DNA: TGCGCCAGCAGCCAAGGCGGAGTCGGGACAGATACGCAGTATTTT

J: TRBJ1-2
size: NA
length: 15
D: NA
V: TRBV6-5
CDR3: CASSYGGRLDYGYTF
DNA: TGTGCCAGCAGTTACGGGGGCAGATTGGACTATGGCTACACCTTC

J: TRBJ1-2
size: NA
length: 15
D: NA
V: TRBV4-1
CDR3: CASSQERGINYGYTF
DNA: TGCGCCAGCAGCCAAGAAAGGGGAATAAACTATGGCTACACCTTC

J: TRBJ2-3
size: NA
length: 13
D: TRBD2
V: TRBV2
CDR3: CASSEGLGDTQYF
DNA: TGTGCCAGCAGTGAGGGACTAGGCGATACGCAGTATTTT

J: TRBJ2-3
size: few
length: 16
D: TRBD2
V: TRBV5-4
CDR3: CASSLGTSGSRDTQYF
DNA: TGTGCCAGCAGCCTGGGGACTAGCGGGAGTAGGGATACGCAGTATTTT

J: TRBJ1-3
size: NA
length: 15
D: TRBD1
V: TRBV2
CDR3: CASSYRGPSGNTIYF
DNA: TGTGCCAGCAGTTACAGGGGGCCGTCTGGAAACACCATATATTTT

J: TRBJ2-4
size: NA
length: 16
D: TRBD2
V: TRBV10-3
CDR3: CAISEDLAGGKNIQYF
DNA: TGTGCCATCAGTGAAGATCTAGCGGGGGGAAAAAACATTCAGTACTTC

J: TRBJ1-5
size: NA
length: 15
D: TRBD1
V: TRBV4-2
CDR3: CASSQAGGSGQPQHF
DNA: TGTGCCAGCAGCCAAGCAGGGGGATCGGGTCAGCCCCAGCATTTT

J: TRBJ1-1
size: NA
length: 10
D: NA
V: TRBV29-1
CDR3: CSGENTEAFF
DNA: TGCAGCGGCGAAAACACTGAAGCTTTCTTT

J: TRBJ1-2
size: NA
length: 11
D: NA
V: TRBV20-1
CDR3: CSATAGNGYTF
DNA: TGCAGTGCTACAGCAGGGAACGGCTACACCTTC

J: TRBJ2-2
size: NA
length: 15
D: TRBD1
V: TRBV7-3
CDR3: CASSLRTGNTGELFF
DNA: TGTGCCAGCAGCCTCCGGACAGGGAACACCGGGGAGCTGTTTTTT

J: TRBJ1-6
size: NA
length: 12
D: NA
V: TRBV5-1
CDR3: CASSLENSPLHF
DNA: TGCGCCAGCAGCTTAGAGAATTCACCCCTCCACTTT

J: TRBJ2-5
size: few
length: 13
D: NA
V: TRBV7-2
CDR3: CASSLDEGGTQYF
DNA: TGTGCCAGCAGCTTAGACGAGGGTGGGACCCAGTACTTC

J: TRBJ2-5
size: NA
length: 15
D: TRBD2
V: TRBV7-2
CDR3: CASSSLAGRGKTQYF
DNA: TGTGCCAGCAGCTCACTAGCGGGGCGGGGAAAGACCCAGTACTTC

J: TRBJ1-5
size: few
length: 13
D: NA
V: TRBV19
CDR3: CASSSGYSQPQHF
DNA: TGTGCCAGTAGTTCGGGGTACAGTCAGCCCCAGCATTTT

J: TRBJ2-1
size: NA
length: 15
D: NA
V: TRBV19
CDR3: CASSRFLTQYNEQFF
DNA: TGTGCCAGTAGTAGGTTTCTCACCCAGTACAATGAGCAGTTCTTC

J: TRBJ1-2
size: NA
length: 13
D: NA
V: TRBV6-1
CDR3: CASSEGRGYGYTF
DNA: TGTGCCAGCAGTGAAGGTAGAGGGTATGGCTACACCTTC

J: TRBJ1-4
size: NA
length: 16
D: TRBD1
V: TRBV2
CDR3: CASRWDRGRGSEKLFF
DNA: TGTGCCAGCAGATGGGACAGGGGCAGGGGTAGTGAAAAACTGTTTTTT

J: TRBJ1-5
size: NA
length: 15
D: NA
V: TRBV7-8
CDR3: CASSLERGGNQPQHF
DNA: TGTGCCAGCAGCTTAGAGCGGGGAGGCAATCAGCCCCAGCATTTT

J: TRBJ1-2
size: few
length: 13
D: NA
V: TRBV6-5
CDR3: CASSLDRRNGYTF
DNA: TGTGCCAGCAGTTTAGACAGGAGGAATGGCTACACCTTC

J: TRBJ2-7
size: few
length: 11
D: NA
V: TRBV20-1
CDR3: CSAPSLAEVFF
DNA: TGCAGTGCTCCTTCATTGGCGGAGGTTTTTTTC

J: TRBJ1-1
size: NA
length: 14
D: NA
V: TRBV4-1
CDR3: CASSQGPRVREAFF
DNA: TGCGCCAGCAGCCAAGGTCCCAGGGTTCGGGAAGCTTTCTTT

J: TRBJ2-7
size: NA
length: 15
D: TRBD2
V: TRBV7-6
CDR3: CASSLWASGSYEQYF
DNA: TGTGCCAGCAGCCTATGGGCTAGCGGGAGCTACGAGCAGTACTTC

J: TRBJ1-2
size: NA
length: 16
D: TRBD1
V: TRBV14
CDR3: CASSAQGGQGAYGYTF
DNA: TGTGCCAGCAGCGCCCAAGGAGGGCAGGGGGCCTATGGCTACACCTTC

J: TRBJ1-3
size: NA
length: 15
D: TRBD1
V: TRBV4-3
CDR3: CASSQTTGTGNTIYF
DNA: TGCGCCAGCAGCCAGACGACAGGGACTGGAAACACCATATATTTT